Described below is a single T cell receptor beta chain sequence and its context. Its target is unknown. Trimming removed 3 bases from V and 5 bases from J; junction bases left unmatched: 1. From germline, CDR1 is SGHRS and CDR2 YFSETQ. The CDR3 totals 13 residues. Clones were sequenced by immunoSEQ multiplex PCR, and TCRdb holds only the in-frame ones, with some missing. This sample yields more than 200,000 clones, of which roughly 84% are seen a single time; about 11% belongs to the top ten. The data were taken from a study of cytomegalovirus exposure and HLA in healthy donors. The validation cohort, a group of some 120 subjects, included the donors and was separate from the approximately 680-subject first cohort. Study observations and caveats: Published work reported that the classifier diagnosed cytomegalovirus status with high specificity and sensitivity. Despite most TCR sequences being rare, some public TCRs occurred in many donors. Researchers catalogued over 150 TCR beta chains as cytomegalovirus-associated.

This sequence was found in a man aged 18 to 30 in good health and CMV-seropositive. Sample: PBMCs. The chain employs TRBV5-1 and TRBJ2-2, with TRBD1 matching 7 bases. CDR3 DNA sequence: TGCGCCAGCAGCTGGGGACAGACCGGGGAGCTGTTTTTT. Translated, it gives CASSWGQTGELFF. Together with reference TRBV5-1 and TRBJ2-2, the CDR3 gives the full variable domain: KAGVTQTPRYLIKTRGQQVTLSCSPISGHRSVSWYQQTPGQGLQFLFEYFSETQRNKGNFPGRFSGRQFSNSRSEMNVSTLELGDSALYLCASSWGQTGELFFGEGSRLTVL.